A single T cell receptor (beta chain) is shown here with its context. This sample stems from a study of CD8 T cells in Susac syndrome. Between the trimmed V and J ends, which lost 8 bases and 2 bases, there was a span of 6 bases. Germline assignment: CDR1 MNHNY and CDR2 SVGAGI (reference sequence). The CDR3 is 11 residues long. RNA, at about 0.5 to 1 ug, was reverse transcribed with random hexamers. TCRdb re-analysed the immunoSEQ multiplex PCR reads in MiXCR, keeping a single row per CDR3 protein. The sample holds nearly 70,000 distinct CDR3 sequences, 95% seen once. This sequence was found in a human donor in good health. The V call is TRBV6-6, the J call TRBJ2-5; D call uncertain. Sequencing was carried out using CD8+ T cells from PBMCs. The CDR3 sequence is CASAFQETQYF. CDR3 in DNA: TGTGCCAGCGCCTTTCAAGAGACCCAGTACTTC.